Below are 18 T cell receptor beta chains sequenced from a single sample in a study of blood T cell repertoires in COVID-19. Sequencing used immunoSEQ multiplex PCR; TCRdb keeps in-frame clones, though not all of them. In the table there are more than 100,000 clones, roughly 70% of which are singletons. The sample was peripheral blood. These receptors all come from a human donor with acute or convalescent COVID-19. The donor label of this sample is uncertain.

Note on this clone: Other DNA variants within this sample encode the same CDR3. This chain uses TRBV7-9 with TRBJ1-1; D perhaps matches TRBD1 (5 bases). This CDR3 is built from 14 residues. The germline V gene has CDR1 SEHNR and CDR2 FQNEAQ (reference sequence). The V and J ends lost 3 bases and 1 base respectively, with 9 bases between them. The CDR3 DNA reads TGTGCCAGCAGCTTTCAGGGCCGGAACACTGAAGCTTTCTTT. Translated: CASSFQGRNTEAFF.

The V gene is TRBV2, the J gene TRBJ2-3; TRBD1 aligns across 7 bases. From germline, CDR1 is SNHLY and CDR2 FYNNEI. The CDR3 contains 15 residues. J lost 3 bases, V lost 3 bases, and 6 bases had no gene match. The CDR3 region has the DNA TGTGCCAGCAGTGATTTGGAACAGGGGACAGATACGCAGTATTTT. Its translation is CASSDLEQGTDTQYF.

This clone was seen ten or more times. The chain has TRBV30 and TRBJ1-2; D perhaps matches TRBD1 (6 bases). Germline V gene lookup returns CDR1 GTSNPN and CDR2 SVGIG (reference sequence). The CDR3 has 14 amino acids. The V end lost 1 base, the J end lost 4 bases, and 13 bases lay between the germline ends. The CDR3 is CAWSEFGGGYGYTF. The DNA for the CDR3 is TGTGCCTGGAGTGAGTTTGGGGGCGGCTATGGCTACACCTTC.

The chain links TRBV28 to TRBJ2-3; 15 nucleotides line up with TRBD2. In germline, CDR1 is MDHEN, CDR2 SYDVKM. V trimming: 6 bases; J trimming: 2 bases; junction bases outside the gene matches: 6. CDR3 length: 17 amino acids. CDR3 sequence (DNA): TGTGCCAGCAGCGGGACTAGCGGGGGGCCAAACACAGATACGCAGTATTTT. This sequence encodes CASSGTSGGPNTDTQYF.

V gene TRBV28 combines with J gene TRBJ2-5; a possible D gene is TRBD1 (7 bases). V lost 3 bases, J lost 5 bases, and 16 bases lay in between. CDR1 is MDHEN and CDR2 is SYDVKM in the germline V gene. The CDR3 contains 15 residues. CDR3: CASSFGWTGGETQYF. The CDR3 DNA is TGTGCCAGCAGTTTCGGGTGGACAGGAGGGGAGACCCAGTACTTC.

This clone was detected once. The chain couples TRBV5-6 to TRBJ2-2; 7 bases line up with TRBD2. CDR3 length: 14 amino acids. CDR1 is SGHDT and CDR2 is YYEEEE in the germline V gene. Trimming removed 1 base from V and 6 bases from J; junction bases left unmatched: 3. In nucleotides, the CDR3 is TGTGCCAGCAGCTTGTTAGCGGGCCCCGGGGAGCTGTTTTTT. As protein: CASSLLAGPGELFF.

This clone was picked up a small number of times. The rearrangement links TRBV7-9 to TRBJ1-3; tentative D call: TRBD1 (6 bases). The V end was cut by 5 bases, the J end by 0 bases, with 14 bases between. The germline CDR1 and CDR2 sequences are SEHNR and FQNEAQ (reference sequence). The CDR3 is 16 residues long. CDR3 sequence: CASSPRQASSGNTIYF. In nucleotides, the CDR3 is TGTGCCAGCAGCCCCCGACAGGCCAGCTCTGGAAACACCATATATTTT.

The genes are TRBV2 and TRBJ1-4; a weak D match, TRBD1 (5 bases). Trimming removed 6 bases at V and 1 base at J, with 12 bases between. The CDR3 consists of 15 residues. The V gene's germline CDR1 is SNHLY and CDR2 FYNNEI. The CDR3 coding sequence is TGTGCCAGCAGACCCTCGGGGGGAACTAATGAAAAACTGTTTTTT. Translated: CASRPSGGTNEKLFF.

A word on this clone: A read error may account for a junction end that differs from germline. The chain combines TRBV9 with TRBJ2-2; D unclear. The CDR3 sequence is 14 residues long. Germline values: CDR1 SGDLS, CDR2 YYNGEE. In DNA, the CDR3 is TGTACCAGCAGCGTAGTTAGCTCTGCCGGGGAGCTGTTTTTT. This sequence encodes CTSSVVSSAGELFF. Using reference TRBV9 and TRBJ2-2 for the parts outside the CDR3, the full variable domain is DSGVTQTPKHLITATGQRVTLRCSPRSGDLSVYWYQQSLDQGLQFLIQYYNGEERAKGNILERFSAQQFPDLHSELNLSSLELGDSALYFCTSSVVSSAGELFFGEGSRLTVL.

The chain employs TRBV5-1 and TRBJ1-6, with D uncertain. Germline values: CDR1 SGHRS, CDR2 YFSETQ. Trimming stripped 4 bases from V and 7 bases from J, with 15 bases between. CDR3 length: 15 amino acids. CDR3 sequence reads: CASSPSDYTNSPLHF. The CDR3 nucleotides read TGCGCCAGCAGCCCGTCGGACTACACAAATTCACCCCTCCACTTT. The full variable domain, with the rest looked up from reference TRBV5-1 and TRBJ1-6, is KAGVTQTPRYLIKTRGQQVTLSCSPISGHRSVSWYQQTPGQGLQFLFEYFSETQRNKGNFPGRFSGRQFSNSRSEMNVSTLELGDSALYLCASSPSDYTNSPLHFGNGTRLTVT.

The rearrangement uses TRBV3-1 (or the pseudogene TRBV3-2) and TRBJ2-4; D may be TRBD1 (6 bases). CDR1 is LGHDT, CDR2 YNNKEL, per germline (reference sequence). Trimming took off 5 bases at V and 0 bases at J, with 14 bases between the two ends. This CDR3 has 16 amino acids. The CDR3 spells CASSVRTELAKNIQYF. The CDR3 DNA is TGTGCCAGCAGCGTCCGGACAGAGCTAGCCAAAAACATTCAGTACTTC.

The V gene is TRBV21-1, the J gene TRBJ1-2; the D call in the table, TRBD1, was not verified against the DNA. TRBV21-1 is a documented pseudogene. The CDR3 spans 16 residues. This CDR3 is CASSMADRSDPYGYTF. The CDR3 DNA follows: TGTGCCAGCAGCATGGCGGACAGGTCTGACCCCTATGGCTACACCTTC.

The chain uses TRBV9 and TRBJ2-3; 11 bases are shared with TRBD2. This CDR3 is 17 amino acids long. Germline CDR1 SGDLS, CDR2 YYNGEE. With 0 bases clipped from V and 1 base from J, the junction kept 4 bases outside the gene matches. The chain's CDR3 is CASSVAVAGGGTDTQYF. DNA for the CDR3: TGTGCCAGCAGCGTAGCTGTAGCGGGGGGGGGCACAGATACGCAGTATTTT.

V usage is TRBV5-1 and J usage is TRBJ2-2, with D possibly being TRBD2 (5 bases). Germline V gives CDR1 SGHRS, CDR2 YFSETQ. There are 14 residues in the CDR3. V was pared by 0 bases and J by 4 bases, with 7 bases between. Here the CDR3 DNA reads TGCGCCAGCAGCTTGGGCGGGTTCACCGGGGAGCTGTTTTTT. It yields the protein CASSLGGFTGELFF.

The chain couples TRBV11-2 to TRBJ1-3; 9 nucleotides agree with TRBD1. V dropped 8 bases and J dropped 0; count of bases not matched to a gene: 8. This CDR3 contains 16 residues. Germline CDR1 and CDR2: SGHAT and FQNNGV. The CDR3, as DNA: TGTGCCAGCCTGCTCGGGACAGGGAGCTCTGGAAACACCATATATTTT. Protein: CASLLGTGSSGNTIYF.

The rearrangement joins TRBV12-5 to TRBJ2-4; 7 bases are shared with TRBD1. After removal of 4 bases from V and 7 bases from J, the junction contained 13 bases not matched to a gene. This CDR3 is 16 amino acids long. Germline CDR1 reads LGHNT; CDR2 reads FRNRAP. This chain's CDR3 is CASGYVRQGRGNIQYF. The CDR3 nucleotides are TGTGCTAGTGGTTATGTCAGACAGGGCCGAGGGAACATTCAGTACTTC.

Only a few counts were recorded for this clone. The genes are TRBV2 and TRBJ1-5; TRBD1 matches 9 bases. This CDR3 has 14 residues. The germline V gene encodes CDR1 SNHLY and CDR2 FYNNEI. The V segment lost 5 bases and the J segment 6 bases; nucleotides outside the gene matches: 5. CDR3 sequence (DNA): TGTGCCAGCAGTAGACAGGGGGTTGGTCAGCCCCAGCATTTT. Protein sequence: CASSRQGVGQPQHF.

This rearrangement joins TRBV5-8 to TRBJ2-3; the match to TRBD2 covers 7 bases. The CDR3 sequence is 15 residues long. The V segment lost 4 bases and the J segment 5 bases; nucleotides outside the gene matches: 10. Germline values: CDR1 SGHTS, CDR2 YDEGEE. The DNA for the CDR3 is TGTGCCAGCAGCGCCGGGGGGTCACTCAGAGATACGCAGTATTTT. Its protein is CASSAGGSLRDTQYF.